This T cell receptor beta chain was recovered during a study of cytomegalovirus exposure and HLA in healthy donors listed by TCRdb under 2017. Describing the broader study: An earlier analysis of 587 of the donors reported approximately 260 Gb of sequence data and about 120 million unique TCR beta sequences obtained from some 170 million T cells. An early release covering 500 to 750 HLA-typed donors comprised approximately 300 gigabases of sequencing data and roughly 86 million unique TCR sequences. Of the roughly 410 genotyped donors, 70% to 90% were placed in the genetic ancestry cluster associated with self-reported Caucasian donors. The aim of the study was to test whether cataloging public T cell receptors could identify signatures of past pathogen exposure. The study profiled the T cell repertoires of hundreds of subjects by immunosequencing and related them to cytomegalovirus serostatus. Besides the first cohort of some 670 subjects, a separate validation cohort made up of 90 to 150 different subjects was used. To predict cytomegalovirus infection status, the study combined high-throughput TCR immunosequencing, statistical association of individual TCRs with disease status, and machine learning. To study patterns of TCR occurrence, a later analysis re-analyzed previously published TCR beta repertoires from just over 650 donors and added high-resolution HLA genotyping. Rather than drawing on any new phenotypic data, the later analysis identified candidate immune exposures from TCR beta sequences and the way those sequences occurred across donors. In an earlier analysis of several hundred of the donors, high-throughput TCR beta sequencing was used to judge whether each TCR beta V gene segment behaved as functional or pseudogenic. Alongside the repertoire data, information on donor age, sex, ethnicity and CMV serostatus was compiled. A later genetic analysis used genome-wide SNP genotypes for about 60% of the roughly 700 donors, treating that subset as a discovery cohort. Every discovery cohort repertoire had been produced on one sequencing platform. Both class I and class II loci were covered by HLA typing, at four-digit resolution. The number of typed donors differed by locus: about 620-640 for A, B, C, DRB1 and DQB1; 522 for DQA1; 606 for DPA1; and approximately 450 for DPB1. Because of strong linkage in the cohort, roughly five DR-DQ haplotypes were treated as single units for association and clustering. Across 398 genotyped donors of the cohort, an average of about 250,000 unique TCR beta nucleotide sequences per donor were sequenced, and around 20% of those sequences were non-productive. The paper as a whole reports these results and caveats: Specific HLA alleles were associated with over 15,000 TCR beta sequences at a false discovery rate of 0.05 in a later analysis. Broadly in line with IMGT annotations, most TCR beta V segments showed up in productive rearrangements about 90% or about 30% of the time in an earlier analysis of 587 of the donors. Over 15 rarely observed V segments, including chromosome 9 orphons, were excluded from the earlier analysis of just under 600 of the donors because counts were too low. Because HLA typing was unavailable for some donors at each locus, only the typed subset was used in association tests. In vitro tests confirmed that a few of the cytomegalovirus-associated TCR beta chains recognize cytomegalovirus antigens. In the study, 150 to 200 TCR beta chains were listed as associated with cytomegalovirus. The sequencing pipeline was judged likely to have produced a cluster of highly shared sequence variants as a technical artifact. The cohort was sequenced for TCR beta chains only, and without alpha or paired-chain data the features that could be detected were limited. According to the authors, the approach could potentially be generalized to other disease states and immunological phenotypes. For the cohort, immune exposure information was limited to CMV serostatus. According to a later genetic analysis, donors in an Asian-associated ancestry cluster had fewer N-insertions in productive TCRs than the roughly 660-donor mean. Roughly uniform sequencing depth across donors was assumed in presence/absence analyses, although this assumption may not hold. Linkage disequilibrium might explain the correlated functional status among segregating V segments, but an unknown experimental factor could not be excluded. A later analysis found that most CMV-associated TCR beta chains appeared HLA-restricted, with HLA associations seemingly driven largely by CMV exposure. Cytomegalovirus status was reported to be diagnosed by the classifier with high specificity and sensitivity in both the original and validation cohorts. In a later genetic analysis, a missense DCLRE1C variant was associated with V-gene and J-gene trimming of TCR beta chains, and the association was replicated in an independent cohort. While some public TCRs were present in many individuals, most TCR sequences turned up only very rarely across donors. Strong co-occurrence of HLA alleles, especially DR and DQ, made assigning TCR associations to individual alleles difficult. Compared with equally common non-associated chains, HLA-associated TCR beta chains in a later analysis were more clonally expanded and had lower generation probabilities. In a later analysis, the rate of TCR association differed among HLA loci, with DRB1 alleles having the most associated TCRs and HLA-C alleles having the fewest. A further reported finding was that TCR beta sequences accurately predicted the HLA-A and HLA-B alleles for most subjects in the first cohort. In a later analysis, several top co-occurrence clusters were reported to appear linked to parvovirus B19, influenza, CMV and Epstein-Barr virus.

In this sample, this clone turned up a few times. Its binding antigen is unknown. The record has no base qualities; no much larger clone is one base away. Library preparation employed the immunoSEQ multiplex PCR assay. A mixture of 60 forward primers for TCR Vbeta segments and 13 reverse primers for TCR Jbeta segments was used in the multiplex PCR. The CDR3 region of rearranged TCR beta genes was amplified from genomic DNA by a multiplex PCR assay. Amplified TCR beta libraries were sequenced as 87-base-pair reads on the Illumina HiSeq System. On the study's bioinformatics: In a later analysis, some 80 million unique TCR beta chains were counted across the 690 or so repertoires, and approximately 11 million of these chains were shared by at least two donors. Raw reads were error-corrected and collapsed into unique sequences with a nearest-neighbor algorithm that merged closely related sequences to remove PCR and sequencing errors. CDR3 sequences were aligned to IMGT reference sequences to assign V, D and J gene segments. For a sequence to be retained, a match of at least six nucleotides to both a V gene segment and a J gene segment was required. Rearrangements were called productive when the CDR3 lacked stop codons and stayed in frame with V and J; all others were non-productive. Following IMGT convention, CDR3 was defined as the stretch from the second conserved V-encoded cysteine up to the conserved J-encoded phenylalanine. In an earlier analysis of approximately 500 of the donors, sequences lacking an unambiguous match to a single V gene segment were excluded. In an earlier analysis of almost 600 of the donors, a V segment was called functional when productive rearrangements were above 56.7%, and segregating when the standard deviation between donors exceeded 5%. A statistical classification framework was built for diagnosing cytomegalovirus status from the catalog of TCR beta chain sequences. V and J gene assignment, in a later analysis, came from comparing TCR nucleotide sequences with IMGT/GENE-DB human TR gene sequences. Using the TCRdist pipeline, a later analysis assigned CDR3 sequences along with most-parsimonious VDJ recombination scenarios. In a later analysis, each TCR beta chain was defined by its CDR3 amino acid sequence together with its V-gene family, and reads lacking a unique V-gene family were excluded. To address suspected cross-contamination and a sequencing artifact, a later analysis removed under 600 highly shared, low-generation-probability nucleotide sequences. In a later analysis, a clonal expansion index for each public chain was calculated from normalized within-repertoire ranks of inferred template counts. In a later analysis, generation probabilities were computed using a VDJ recombination model fitted to out-of-frame rearrangements, and the results were checked against IGoR. In a later analysis, hypergeometric tests were used to score TCR-TCR, TCR-HLA and TCR-CMV co-occurrence, with a repertoire-size bias correction applied to TCR pairs. To estimate false discovery rates, a later analysis permuted the HLA or CMV assignments 20 times. In a later analysis, co-occurring TCRs were grouped using DBSCAN, with TCRdist sequence similarity added in when clustering inside HLA-allele-positive subsets. Repertoires with fewer than 30,000 or more than 120,000 public chains, plus five repertoires with anomalous nucleotide sharing, were excluded from co-occurrence clustering. This immuneACCESS table, as held by TCRdb, lists in-frame sequences with V and J called but not all clones. Of the missing ones, under half trace to an unresolved V gene in checked studies; the others have no known cause. That table gives V, J and clone size, and the DNA gave D and trimming. The sample includes over 200,000 clones, with approximately 70% observed a single time. The ten largest clonotypes hold 1.5% to 2% of the sample.

The cohort consisted of fewer than 700 healthy bone marrow donors. At the time of sampling, every cohort member was nominally healthy, though immune exposures that went unrecorded were likely present. The donor was CMV seronegative and was included in the group of hundreds of seronegative cohort members. Each donor provided a peripheral blood sample, and peripheral blood mononuclear cells were used for TCR beta sequencing. The Qiagen DNeasy Blood Extraction Kit was used to extract genomic DNA from the blood cell samples. This receptor was taken from a woman between 25 and 40 years old in good health and CMV-seronegative. Specimen: PBMCs.

DNA sequence: TGTGCCAGCAGTGCCGTAGCGGGGGGGTCCAATGAGCAGTTCTTC. This codes for CASSAVAGGSNEQFF. The V and J segments used are TRBV6-1 and TRBJ2-1; the junction holds 11 bases that match TRBD2. The germline V end is reduced by 4 bases and the J end by 6 bases; junction bases left unmatched: 5. From cysteine to phenylalanine, the CDR3 is 15 amino acids long. Here the CDR3 DNA is all that survives: 45 bases in frame from base 1. The germline V gene gives CDR1 as MNHNS and CDR2 as SASEGT.